This TCR beta chain was observed in a study of control samples from healthy donors and cancer patients. V lost 7 bases to trimming and J lost 4 bases; unmatched junction nucleotides: 10. The CDR3 has 15 amino acids. Germline values: CDR1 MNHEY, CDR2 SVGAGI. Assay used: immunoSEQ multiplex PCR; TCRdb lists only in-frame clones, some missing. The sample consists of about 41,000 clones, approximately 94% of them appearing once. This rearrangement joins TRBV6-5 to TRBJ2-5; 9 nucleotides agree with TRBD1. This TCR was sampled from a man aged 55 to 70 in good health. Input material: blood. Here the CDR3 reads CASNGLTGGGETQYF. CDR3 DNA sequence: TGTGCCAGCAACGGACTTACAGGGGGCGGAGAGACCCAGTACTTC.